This T cell receptor (beta chain) is drawn from a study of blood T cells in healthy people across ages. Next came a second PCR, run for 7 to 11 cycles, which used a sample-barcoded 5' primer along with a J-beta primer mix. TCRdb re-analysed the 5' RACE reads in MiXCR, keeping a single row per CDR3 protein. The sample has hundreds of thousands of distinct CDR3 sequences, roughly three fifths seen once; the top ten hold approximately 24%. The V gene lost 5 bases and the J gene lost 1 base, with 9 bases spanning the gap. This CDR3 is 13 amino acids long. Germline values: CDR1 MNHEY, CDR2 SMNVEV (reference sequence).

The rearrangement links TRBV27 to TRBJ2-7; D ambiguous. This sequence was found in a man aged 35 to 55 in good health. Source material: blood. This chain's CDR3 is CASSRLPSYEQYF. CDR3 DNA: TGTGCCAGCAGTAGGCTACCTTCCTACGAGCAGTACTTC.